These 16 T cell receptor beta chains were all obtained from the same sample, sequenced in a study of vaccination and CD4 T cells after COVID-19. These TCRs' antigens remain unknown. At the Johns Hopkins FTIC core, DNA taken from cultured CD4+ T cells was sequenced by way of the Oncomine TCR Beta short-read assay. TCRdb fed the PCR reads into MiXCR, producing one record per CDR3 protein. The sample contains under 25,000 distinct CDR3 sequences, approximately 22% of which appear only once. Regarding treatment: approximately 9-day PBMC culture with coronavirus spike peptide pools or control peptides (ViraFEST assay). What was sequenced was cultured CD4+ T cells from blood. These TCRs come from a human donor with COVID-19.

This chain connects TRBV7-6 to TRBJ2-5; TRBD1 agrees at 8 bases. V shed 5 bases and J 7 bases; nucleotides not matched to a gene: 9. The CDR3 has 14 amino acids. The germline CDR1 and CDR2 sequences are SGHVS and FNYEAQ. The CDR3 reads CASSQTGADGTQYF. CDR3 DNA sequence: TGTGCCAGCAGCCAGACAGGGGCCGACGGGACCCAGTACTTC.

This clonotype is medium-sized within its sample. This chain links TRBV30 with TRBJ1-2, with 9 nucleotides matching TRBD1. Per the germline V gene, CDR1 is GTSNPN and CDR2 is SVGIG (reference sequence). The CDR3 has 14 amino acids. With V trimmed by 4 bases and J by 6 bases, 9 bases remained unmatched. The CDR3 DNA reads as TGTGCCTGGACCTCGACCGGGACAGGGAATGGCTACACCTTC. It encodes CAWTSTGTGNGYTF.

The gene calls are TRBV12-3 or TRBV12-4 and TRBJ2-3; perhaps TRBD1 as D (5 bases). The V gene lost 8 bases and the J gene lost 2 bases, with 17 bases spanning the gap. The CDR3 covers 15 residues. The CDR3 reads CASRPRKGFTDTQYF. In nucleotides, the CDR3 is TGTGCCAGCCGCCCCCGTAAGGGGTTCACAGATACGCAGTATTTT.

This clonotype was counted a single time. Given a much more abundant clone one base away, this may be a read error. This chain uses TRBV27 with TRBJ1-1; 10 bases agree with TRBD1. The CDR3 is 16 amino acids. Looked up from germline, CDR1 is MNHEY and CDR2 is SMNVEV (reference sequence). The CDR3 sequence: CASSFLTGGKTLEALF. The CDR3 DNA sequence: TGTGCCAGCAGTTTCCTGACAGGGGGCAAGACGTTAGAAGCTCTCTTT.

This clonotype was recorded a few times. V gene TRBV10-3 combines with J gene TRBJ2-7, with D uncertain. Germline CDR1 reads ENHRY; CDR2 reads SYGVKD. The CDR3 has 16 amino acids. V dropped 0 bases and J dropped 1 base, with 13 bases sitting between them. The CDR3, as DNA: TGTGCCATCAGTGAGTCGACCGGGTTACTTTCCTACGAGCAGTACTTC. This codes for CAISESTGLLSYEQYF.

This chain joins TRBV7-8 and TRBJ1-1; tentatively, D is TRBD1 (5 bases). From germline, CDR1 is SGHVS and CDR2 FQNEAQ. V dropped 8 bases and J dropped 4 bases, with 17 bases sitting between them. The CDR3 is made up of 14 amino acids. As DNA, the CDR3 is TGTGCCAGCGGGCGAGGGGCAGAAGGCACTGAAGCTTTCTTT. Translating it yields CASGRGAEGTEAFF.

This rearrangement joins TRBV5-8 to TRBJ2-3; weak D call: TRBD2 (5 bases). Per the germline V gene, CDR1 is SGHTS and CDR2 is YDEGEE. CDR3 length equals 15 residues. With 4 bases removed from V and 1 base from J, the gap between germline ends came to 13 bases. CDR3 nucleotide sequence: TGTGCCAGCAGCGCGCCGGGATGGGGCACAGATACGCAGTATTTT. This encodes CASSAPGWGTDTQYF.

The chain combines TRBV9 with TRBJ1-5; no definite D call. The CDR3 is 15 residues long. V was shortened by 0 bases and J by 3 bases, with 10 bases between the two germline ends. Germline CDR1 and CDR2: SGDLS and YYNGEE. The CDR3 region has the DNA TGTGCCAGCAGCGTAGACGCTAGGCCCAATCAGCCCCAGCATTTT. Its protein product is CASSVDARPNQPQHF.

The chain uses TRBV2 and TRBJ1-1; D gene ambiguous. The V and J ends lost 5 bases and 1 base respectively, with 8 bases between them. This CDR3 has 13 residues. Germline CDR1 reads SNHLY; CDR2 reads FYNNEI. CDR3 in DNA: TGTGCCAGCAGTCCTACAACGAACACTGAAGCTTTCTTT. As protein: CASSPTTNTEAFF.

The V call is TRBV10-1, the J call TRBJ2-5; D perhaps matches TRBD2 (6 bases). CDR1 and CDR2 from the germline V gene are WNHNN and SYGVQD (reference sequence). This CDR3 spans 13 amino acids. V gave up 4 bases and J gave up 5 bases, with 11 bases separating them. The CDR3 is CASSGAGSETQYF. Here the CDR3 DNA reads TGCGCCAGCAGTGGGGCGGGGAGTGAGACCCAGTACTTC.

This clonotype has only a few counts. For the CDR3, the DNA is TGTGCCAGCATCCGGGACATACCGGGACAGGGGTCCTTCGGGGATACGCAGTATTTT. Translating it yields CASIRDIPGQGSFGDTQYF. This rearrangement joins TRBV7-6 to TRBJ2-3; TRBD1 agrees at 10 bases. CDR3 length: 19 residues. The V gene's germline CDR1 is SGHVS and CDR2 FNYEAQ. J gave up 6 bases and V 7 bases, and 22 bases lay outside the gene matches.

This clonotype was observed a handful of times. V and J are TRBV27 and TRBJ2-7; D possibly corresponds to TRBD2 (6 bases). The CDR3 extends over 15 amino acids. Trimming removed 5 bases at V and 3 bases at J, with 17 bases between. Germline lookup yields CDR1 MNHEY and CDR2 SMNVEV (reference sequence). The CDR3 coding sequence is TGTGCCAGCAGTGCCCGACAGAGGGGAGGCTACGAGCAGTACTTC. Translating it yields CASSARQRGGYEQYF.

V and J are TRBV7-3 and TRBJ1-6; no reliable D call. The germline CDR1 and CDR2 sequences are SGHTA and FQGTGA. The CDR3 sequence is 14 residues long. The V end lost 2 bases, the J end lost 6 bases, and 8 bases lay between the germline ends. The CDR3 region has the DNA TGTGCCAGCAGCTTACGGGGTAGTAATTCACCCCTCCACTTT. It translates to CASSLRGSNSPLHF.

This clonotype was counted between two and nine times. The chain carries TRBV19 and TRBJ2-6; unclear D gene. There are 11 residues in the CDR3. CDR1 is LNHDA, CDR2 SQIVND, per germline (reference sequence). Trimming removed 0 bases at V and 9 bases at J, with 0 bases between. DNA of the CDR3: TGTGCCAGTAGTATAGACAACGTCCTGACTTTC. Encoded protein: CASSIDNVLTF.

A few counts support this clonotype. This sequence joins TRBV4-3 and TRBJ1-2; D may be TRBD1 (5 bases). Trimming cost V 1 base and J 2 bases, with 11 bases left between them. The CDR3 is made up of 15 amino acids. Germline CDR1 LGHNA, CDR2 YSLEER. The CDR3: CASSQGGETNYGYTF. As DNA, the CDR3 is TGCGCCAGCAGCCAAGGGGGGGAGACGAACTATGGCTACACCTTC.

This clonotype was counted between two and nine times. This chain joins TRBV20-1 and TRBJ1-1, with 9 positions matching TRBD1. The CDR3 contains 16 residues. Germline lookup yields CDR1 DFQATT and CDR2 SNEGSKA (reference sequence). The CDR3 sequence: CSGKGTGIRVNTEAFF. CDR3 nucleotide sequence: TGCAGCGGAAAAGGGACAGGGATACGGGTTAACACTGAAGCTTTCTTT.